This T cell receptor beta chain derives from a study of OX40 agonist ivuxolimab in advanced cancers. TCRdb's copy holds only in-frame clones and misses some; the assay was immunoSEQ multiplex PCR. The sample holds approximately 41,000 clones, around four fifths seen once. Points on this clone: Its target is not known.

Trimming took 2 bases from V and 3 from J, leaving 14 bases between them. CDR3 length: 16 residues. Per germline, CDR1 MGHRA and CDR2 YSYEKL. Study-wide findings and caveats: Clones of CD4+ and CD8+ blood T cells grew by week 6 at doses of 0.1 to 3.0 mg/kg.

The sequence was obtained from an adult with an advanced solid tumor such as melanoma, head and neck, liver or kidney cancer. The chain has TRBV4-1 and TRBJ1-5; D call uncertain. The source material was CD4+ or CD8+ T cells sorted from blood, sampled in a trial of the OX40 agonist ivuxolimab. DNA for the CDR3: TGCGCCAGCAGCCAATTTCTAGTCAGCTACAATCAGCCCCAGCATTTT. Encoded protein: CASSQFLVSYNQPQHF.